This T cell receptor beta chain was captured by sequencing in a study of OX40 agonist ivuxolimab in advanced cancers. For the study at large: Partial responses were recorded for three patients, including one with hepatocellular carcinoma and two with cutaneous melanoma.

The CDR3 is made up of 15 amino acids. Germline V gene lookup returns CDR1 LNHDA and CDR2 SQIVND (reference sequence). Trimming cost V 3 bases and J 5 bases; bases outside gene matches: 8. Measured with immunoSEQ multiplex PCR; TCRdb has only the in-frame clones, and not every one. The sample shows fewer than 25,000 clones, more than 75% of them seen only once. The V and J genes are TRBV19 and TRBJ2-7; 9 bases agree with TRBD1. The TCR comes from an adult with an advanced solid tumor such as melanoma, head and neck, liver or kidney cancer. The source was CD4+ or CD8+ T cells sorted from blood, collected in a trial of the OX40 agonist ivuxolimab. The CDR3 nucleotides read TGTGCCAGTAGTATCGCCGGACAGGGGATAGACGAGCAGTACTTC. This codes for CASSIAGQGIDEQYF.